The 27 T cell receptor beta chains reported below all come from one sample, sequenced in a study of shared clonotypes between healthy human individuals. Some clones are missing from TCRdb's copy, which holds only in-frame ones; the method was immunoSEQ multiplex PCR. The sample holds approximately 840,000 clones; 96% are singletons and the top ten take less than 0.25%. Naive CD8 cells lacked CD45RO, underwent positive selection for CCR7 and left out terminally differentiated effector memory CD45RA+ cells. The sample consisted of naive CD8+ T cells sorted from blood. These receptors were taken from a man aged 25 to 45 in good health.

The count of this clone is one. The J gene is TRBJ2-7, the V gene TRBV16; a possible D gene is TRBD1 (6 bases). The CDR3 sequence is 15 residues long. Trimming shortened V by 6 bases and J by 0 bases, and 15 bases separated the two germline ends. Per the germline V gene, CDR1 is KGHSY and CDR2 is FQNENV. CDR3 sequence reads: CASSFETGLSYEQYF. As DNA, the CDR3 is TGTGCCAGCAGTTTCGAGACAGGACTCTCCTACGAGCAGTACTTC.

This rearrangement joins TRBV10-1 to TRBJ2-2, with D possibly being TRBD2 (5 bases). This CDR3 has 16 residues. V was clipped by 3 bases and J by 5 bases, with 16 bases between them. CDR1 and CDR2 from the germline V gene are WNHNN and SYGVQD (reference sequence). In DNA form, the CDR3 reads TGCGCCAGCAGTGAAACTTCGGCTAGCTGGACCGGGGAGCTGTTTTTT. Residues: CASSETSASWTGELFF.

The chain carries TRBV7-8 and TRBJ1-1, with TRBD1 matching 7 bases. Germline CDR1 and CDR2: SGHVS and FQNEAQ. The V segment lost 5 bases and the J segment 0 bases; nucleotides outside the gene matches: 12. The CDR3 contains 17 residues. Written as DNA, the CDR3 is TGTGCCAGCAGCGTTACAGGGGTTTGGGACATGAACACTGAAGCTTTCTTT. Its translation: CASSVTGVWDMNTEAFF.

The rearrangement links TRBV7-6 to TRBJ2-3, with 9 positions matching TRBD2. Trimming took 5 bases from V and 2 from J; bases not matched to a gene: 8. This CDR3 has 16 amino acids. The germline V gene has CDR1 SGHVS and CDR2 FNYEAQ. The CDR3 coding sequence is TGTGCCAGCAGCCCCCGGACTAGCGAAGCCACAGATACGCAGTATTTT. It is translated as CASSPRTSEATDTQYF. The whole variable domain, remainder taken from reference TRBV7-6 and TRBJ2-3, is GAGVSQSPRYKVTKRGQDVALRCDPISGHVSLYWYRQALGQGPEFLTYFNYEAQQDKSGLPNDRFSAERPEGSISTLTIQRTEQRDSAMYRCASSPRTSEATDTQYFGPGTRLTVL.

The chain uses TRBV18 and TRBJ2-3, with 7 bases aligning to TRBD1. Trimming took 3 bases from V and 2 from J; bases not matched to a gene: 11. Germline V CDR1 and CDR2: KGHSH, LQKENI. CDR3 length: 17 residues. The CDR3 nucleotides read TGTGCCAGCTCACCGGACGGGACAGTCCGACTCACAGATACGCAGTATTTT. Amino acids: CASSPDGTVRLTDTQYF. The whole variable domain, filled in from reference TRBV18 and TRBJ2-3, reads NAGVMQNPRHLVRRRGQEARLRCSPMKGHSHVYWYRQLPEEGLKFMVYLQKENIIDESGMPKERFSAEFPKEGPSILRIQQVVRGDSAAYFCASSPDGTVRLTDTQYFGPGTRLTVL.

The chain couples TRBV4-1 to TRBJ2-7; D may correspond to TRBD1 or TRBD2 (6 bases each). Trimming removed 1 base at V and 4 bases at J, with 14 bases between. The CDR3 contains 15 residues. Germline V lookup: CDR1 MGHRA, CDR2 YSYEKL. The CDR3 DNA reads TGCGCCAGCAGCCAAGGCCCGGGGGCGACTTACGAGCAGTACTTC. This sequence encodes CASSQGPGATYEQYF.

V gene TRBV29-1 combines with J gene TRBJ2-7; TRBD1 matches 11 bases. With V trimmed by 2 bases and J by 4 bases, 4 bases remained unmatched. Looked up from germline, CDR1 is SQVTM and CDR2 is ANQGSEA. This CDR3 has 14 residues. As DNA, the CDR3 is TGCAGCGTTGAATGGGGACAGGGGGTGTACGAGCAGTACTTC. This encodes CSVEWGQGVYEQYF.

CDR3 sequence: CATSSRIGQGIYNEQFF. CDR3 DNA sequence: TGTGCCACCAGCAGTCGGATTGGACAGGGGATCTACAATGAGCAGTTCTTC. The chain is built from TRBV15 and TRBJ2-1; TRBD1 matches at 9 bases. The CDR3 consists of 17 residues. J was trimmed by 3 bases and V by 3 bases; bases with no gene match: 9. Looked up from germline, CDR1 is LNHNV and CDR2 is YYDKDF (reference sequence).

J is TRBJ2-3 and V is TRBV6-1; no clear D. CDR1 is MNHNS, CDR2 SASEGT, per germline. Trimming pared 7 bases from V and 7 bases from J, leaving 18 bases between. The CDR3 spans 14 residues. DNA for the CDR3: TGTGCCAGCAACCAAGGACCGGTTGGGTATACGCAGTATTTT. Its protein product is CASNQGPVGYTQYF.

This clone was seen only a few times. The genes are TRBV5-1 and TRBJ2-7; 8 nucleotides align to TRBD2. The CDR3 is 16 amino acids. Germline CDR1 reads SGHRS; CDR2 reads YFSETQ. The ends lost 4 bases at V and 0 bases at J; junction bases unmatched: 9. CDR3 in amino acids: CASSRTVAGGSYEQYF. The CDR3 bases are TGCGCCAGCAGCCGTACCGTGGCGGGGGGCTCCTACGAGCAGTACTTC.

The chain carries TRBV27 and TRBJ1-4; D uncertain. Germline V CDR1 and CDR2: MNHEY, SMNVEV (reference sequence). Trimming took off 6 bases at V and 5 bases at J, with 7 bases between the two ends. There are 12 residues in the CDR3. The CDR3 sequence is CASRDYNEKLFF. The CDR3 nucleotides are TGTGCCAGCAGGGATTACAATGAAAAACTGTTTTTT.

The V call is TRBV27, the J call TRBJ2-7, with D hard to call. The CDR3 runs 11 residues. Germline V gene lookup returns CDR1 MNHEY and CDR2 SMNVEV (reference sequence). V was clipped by 4 bases and J by 7 bases, with 8 bases between them. CDR3 residues: CASSSHQEQYF. The CDR3 nucleotides read TGTGCCAGCAGTTCCCATCAGGAGCAGTACTTC.

Concerning this clone: Other DNA variants within this sample encode the same CDR3. The chain is built from TRBV9 and TRBJ2-3, with 9 bases lining up with TRBD2. The ends lost 3 bases at V and 2 bases at J; junction bases unmatched: 4. CDR3 length: 15 amino acids. The germline CDR1 and CDR2 sequences are SGDLS and YYNGEE. This chain's CDR3 is CASSDSGSSTDTQYF. CDR3 nucleotides: TGTGCCAGCAGCGATAGCGGGAGCTCCACAGATACGCAGTATTTT.

The J gene is TRBJ2-2, the V gene TRBV4-3; D unclear. V lost 1 base, J lost 2 bases, and 5 bases lay in between. The CDR3 has 14 residues. Germline V gives CDR1 LGHNA, CDR2 YSLEER. This CDR3 is CASSQGRNTGELFF. The CDR3 nucleotides read TGCGCCAGCAGCCAAGGGAGAAACACCGGGGAGCTGTTTTTT.

This chain connects TRBV27 to TRBJ2-7; 11 nucleotides match TRBD2. Unmatched junction bases numbered 6, after V lost 6 bases and J lost 5 bases. The germline V gene has CDR1 MNHEY and CDR2 SMNVEV (reference sequence). The CDR3 spans 14 residues. As DNA, the CDR3 is TGTGCCAGCAGAATAGCGGGAGGGCCCGACGAGCAGTACTTC. Amino acid sequence: CASRIAGGPDEQYF.

The chain carries TRBV7-9 and TRBJ2-1; D is possibly TRBD1 (7 bases). This CDR3 is 16 amino acids long. Trimming removed 2 bases from V and 8 bases from J, with 19 bases in between. Germline V CDR1 and CDR2: SEHNR, FQNEAQ (reference sequence). CDR3 protein: CASSLLGGGSLDEQFF. The CDR3 nucleotides are TGTGCCAGCAGCTTACTTGGAGGGGGCAGTTTAGATGAGCAGTTCTTC.

The chain uses TRBV6-5 and TRBJ1-1, with D possibly TRBD1 on 6 matching bases. This CDR3 contains 14 residues. The germline V gene encodes CDR1 MNHEY and CDR2 SVGAGI. V was trimmed by 6 bases and J by 3 bases, leaving 14 bases between them. The CDR3 sequence: CASRTQGGDTEAFF. In DNA, the CDR3 is TGTGCCAGCAGGACACAGGGAGGGGACACTGAAGCTTTCTTT.

As concerns this clone: The identical CDR3 is also encoded by other nucleotide sequences in the sample. This chain uses TRBV5-1 with TRBJ2-7; the D is unclear. Germline CDR1 and CDR2: SGHRS and YFSETQ. The CDR3 runs to 14 residues. Between the trimmed V and J ends, which lost 0 bases and 2 bases, there was a span of 9 bases. Here the CDR3 reads CASSLEAGPYEQYF. The CDR3 DNA sequence: TGCGCCAGCAGCTTGGAAGCAGGCCCCTACGAGCAGTACTTC.

In the case of this clone: Distinct nucleotide sequences in the sample also encode this CDR3. The chain joins TRBV5-1 to TRBJ2-7, with D tentatively TRBD1 or TRBD2 (5 bases each). This CDR3 contains 14 residues. Germline V lookup: CDR1 SGHRS, CDR2 YFSETQ. The V gene lost 0 bases and the J gene lost 4 bases, with 11 bases spanning the gap. CDR3 nucleotides: TGCGCCAGCAGCTTGGCCGGGACCTCATACGAGCAGTACTTC. This translates into CASSLAGTSYEQYF.

This rearrangement joins TRBV7-6 to TRBJ1-5, with no clear D. Trimming stripped 5 bases from V and 1 base from J, with 9 bases between. This CDR3 is 14 amino acids long. Per germline, CDR1 SGHVS and CDR2 FNYEAQ. This CDR3 is CASSLDDSNQPQHF. The CDR3 region has the DNA TGTGCCAGCAGCCTCGACGACAGCAATCAGCCCCAGCATTTT.

The V and J genes are TRBV7-9 and TRBJ2-7, with 7 bases lining up with TRBD1. Germline CDR1 is SEHNR and CDR2 is FQNEAQ (reference sequence). This CDR3 is 13 amino acids long. Germline trimming cut 4 bases from V and 5 bases from J; bases unmatched to any gene: 5. DNA for the CDR3: TGTGCCAGCAGCTCACTGGGGACAGACGAGCAGTACTTC. Translated, it gives CASSSLGTDEQYF. Full variable domain (missing parts from reference TRBV7-9 and TRBJ2-7): DTGVSQNPRHKITKRGQNVTFRCDPISEHNRLYWYRQTLGQGPEFLTYFQNEAQLEKSRLLSDRFSAERPKGSFSTLEIQRTEQGDSAMYLCASSSLGTDEQYFGPGTRLTVT.

This chain joins TRBV29-1 and TRBJ2-7; a weak D match, TRBD2 (5 bases). Trimming cost V 2 bases and J 4 bases, with 15 bases left between them. Germline lookup yields CDR1 SQVTM and CDR2 ANQGSEA. There are 14 residues in the CDR3. The CDR3 nucleotides read TGCAGCGTTGAACTCCCGGACTCGGGATACGAGCAGTACTTC. Protein sequence: CSVELPDSGYEQYF.

The genes are TRBV4-1 and TRBJ2-1; the match to TRBD2 covers 8 bases. The CDR3 is 20 residues long. After removal of 2 bases from V and 2 bases from J, the junction contained 17 bases not matched to a gene. Germline lookup yields CDR1 MGHRA and CDR2 YSYEKL. This CDR3 reads CASSQPLRTGSGKAYNEQFF. The DNA for the CDR3 is TGCGCCAGCAGCCAACCACTAAGGACGGGTAGCGGGAAAGCCTACAATGAGCAGTTCTTC.

The chain carries TRBV5-1 and TRBJ2-7; the match to TRBD2 covers 12 bases. CDR1 and CDR2 (germline): SGHRS, YFSETQ. The CDR3 is 18 amino acids. Trimming cost V 3 bases and J 4 bases; bases outside gene matches: 14. CDR3 residues: CASSWGLRLAGEAYEQYF. The CDR3 region has the DNA TGCGCCAGCAGCTGGGGTCTGAGACTAGCGGGAGAAGCGTACGAGCAGTACTTC.

This clone was detected only a few times. The V gene is TRBV7-6, the J gene TRBJ1-1, with D possibly TRBD1 on 6 matching bases. The CDR3 has 13 amino acids. Trimming shortened V by 5 bases and J by 5 bases, and 12 bases separated the two germline ends. CDR1 is SGHVS and CDR2 is FNYEAQ in the germline V gene. The CDR3 sequence is CASSRTGLTEAFF. The DNA of the CDR3 is TGTGCCAGCAGCCGAACAGGGCTAACTGAAGCTTTCTTT.

This chain links TRBV7-9 with TRBJ2-6; D is unresolved. Trimming removed 2 bases at V and 0 bases at J, with 17 bases between. Germline CDR1 SEHNR, CDR2 FQNEAQ (reference sequence). The CDR3 runs 19 residues. The CDR3 spells CASSLPGRTVDSGANVLTF. DNA of the CDR3: TGTGCCAGCAGCTTACCCGGTCGGACGGTGGACTCTGGGGCCAACGTCCTGACTTTC.

The rearrangement joins TRBV11-2 to TRBJ2-1, with D uncertain. The CDR3 has 11 amino acids. Trimming cost V 8 bases and J 6 bases, with 8 bases left between them. The germline CDR1 and CDR2 sequences are SGHAT and FQNNGV. As DNA, the CDR3 is TGTGCCAGCCAAAAGCGCAATGAGCAGTTCTTC. This translates into CASQKRNEQFF.